The source of this T cell receptor (beta chain) is a study of blood T cell repertoires in COVID-19. Clones were sequenced by immunoSEQ multiplex PCR, and TCRdb holds only the in-frame ones, with some missing. The sample lists about 190,000 clones; around nine tenths were seen once. After removal of 5 bases from V and 5 bases from J, the junction contained 5 bases not matched to a gene. The CDR3 is 13 residues long. Germline V lookup: CDR1 SQVTM, CDR2 ANQGSEA. The rearrangement joins TRBV29-1 to TRBJ1-4, with 7 bases aligning to TRBD1. The sequence was obtained from a woman in her forties who had recovered from COVID-19. The sequencing sample was made of peripheral blood. CDR3 in DNA: TGCAGCGTTCGGGACAGCCCAAATGAAAAACTGTTTTTT. Its translation is CSVRDSPNEKLFF.